The entry below describes one TCR beta chain. The germline V gene encodes CDR1 DFQATT and CDR2 SNEGSKA (reference sequence). The CDR3 runs to 14 residues. Trimming stripped 6 bases from V and 2 bases from J, with 16 bases between. The sample is drawn from a study of CD8 T cells in Susac syndrome. RNA totalling roughly 0.45 to 1 ug underwent reverse transcription with random hexamers. One entry per CDR3 protein results from TCRdb running MiXCR on the immunoSEQ multiplex PCR reads. Altogether about 200,000 distinct CDR3 sequences are present, roughly 94% being singletons, with the ten largest covering approximately 0.1%.

The sample taken for sequencing was CD4+ T cells from PBMCs. The source is a human donor in good health. This rearrangement joins TRBV20-1 to TRBJ2-5, with D perhaps assigned TRBD1 or TRBD2 (5 bases each). The CDR3, as DNA: TGCAGTGCCAGTCCCCCGGGACCTCAAGAGACCCAGTACTTC. As protein: CSASPPGPQETQYF.